This T cell receptor (beta chain) was identified in a study of T cell repertoires in cytomegalovirus infection. About the study: Both CMV infection and a matching HLA type were indicated by public TCR beta signatures.

TCRdb processed the reads anew with MiXCR; each CDR3 protein has one entry. The sample carries 200,000 to 250,000 distinct CDR3 sequences, 22% recorded once. The V and J ends lost 5 bases and 1 base respectively, with 13 bases between them. The CDR3 is 15 residues long. Study results and caveats: The response measured ex vivo was dominated by TCR beta clonotypes (HLA-C-restricted and CMV-specific). Using cumulative public TCR beta family frequency, the authors identified those who carried CMV together with the relevant HLA.

As regards this clonotype: Antigen unknown.

Sequences were obtained from CD8+ T cells from PBMCs. The rearrangement uses TRBV12-3 or TRBV12-4 and TRBJ2-3; D gene ambiguous. This clonotype was sampled from a human donor in good health (CMV status not recorded). Some clones in this sample may be carry-over from other donors' samples. CDR3: CASSRRSLGTDTQYF. The CDR3 nucleotides read TGTGCCAGCAGTCGACGGTCATTGGGCACAGATACGCAGTATTTT.